These T cell receptor beta chains were read from a single sample in a study of cytomegalovirus exposure and HLA in healthy donors. This table comes from immunoSEQ multiplex PCR, and its TCRdb copy is limited to in-frame clones, with some not included. The repertoire table contains 200,000 to 250,000 clones. The sequenced sample consisted of PBMCs. The receptor set was obtained from a girl aged 2-9 years in good health and CMV-seropositive. CDR3s leave out the opening cysteine and the closing phenylalanine or tryptophan. The D gene is left open where the match is weak.

V: TRBV5-1
D: TRBD2
J: TRBJ2-7
CDR3: ASGTSGTYEQY

V: TRBV6-1
D: -
J: TRBJ2-1
CDR3: ASSARTPYNEQF

V: TRBV6-1
D: -
J: TRBJ1-3
CDR3: ASSSRPFPGNTIY

V: TRBV6-6
D: -
J: TRBJ1-1
CDR3: ASSSPGGYVQGAF

V: TRBV10-2
D: -
J: TRBJ1-5
CDR3: ASTGSPDQPQH

V: TRBV28
D: -
J: TRBJ2-7
CDR3: ASSESGGSSYEQY

V: TRBV7-2
D: -
J: TRBJ2-5
CDR3: ASSLDSIQETQY

V: TRBV6-1
D: -
J: TRBJ2-7
CDR3: ASSVQIGSGEQY

V: TRBV13
D: TRBD1
J: TRBJ2-7
CDR3: ASSQIQGGEGYEQY

V: TRBV10-3
D: -
J: TRBJ2-2
CDR3: AISEGAPTGELF

V: TRBV7-9
D: TRBD1
J: TRBJ2-5
CDR3: ASSKQGQETQY

V: TRBV6-1
D: -
J: TRBJ2-3
CDR3: ASSRGREGTDTQY

V: TRBV27
D: -
J: -
CDR3: ASSLSGSSYEQY

V: TRBV6-6
D: TRBD1
J: TRBJ2-7
CDR3: ASSPTDRFRDEQY

V: TRBV6-5
D: -
J: TRBJ2-7
CDR3: ASSYSWLQGYEQY

V: TRBV7-9
D: -
J: TRBJ2-5
CDR3: ASSWANLRETQY

V: TRBV2
D: -
J: TRBJ2-3
CDR3: ASSVNADTQY

V: TRBV9
D: -
J: TRBJ1-3
CDR3: ASSVGDSSGNTIY

V: TRBV5-1
D: TRBD1
J: TRBJ1-2
CDR3: ASSLGQGDGYT

V: TRBV18
D: -
J: TRBJ2-1
CDR3: ASSPRGGTRLDEQF

V: TRBV5-1
D: TRBD1
J: TRBJ2-6
CDR3: ASSPLHGQGLSPGNSGANVLT

V: TRBV19
D: TRBD1
J: TRBJ2-7
CDR3: ASSVTGTGSYEQY

V: TRBV29-1
D: TRBD2
J: TRBJ2-5
CDR3: SVRGRENRETQY

V: TRBV2
D: -
J: TRBJ2-2
CDR3: ASRRAGTGELF

V: TRBV19
D: TRBD1
J: TRBJ2-7
CDR3: ASSANRGSTYEQY

V: TRBV10-3
D: -
J: TRBJ1-2
CDR3: AISKLDISRPGYT

V: TRBV2
D: TRBD2
J: TRBJ2-1
CDR3: ASRRTSGGIYNEQF

V: TRBV2
D: TRBD2
J: TRBJ2-1
CDR3: ASRELLPGLAGGNEQF

V: TRBV11-2
D: TRBD1
J: TRBJ2-6
CDR3: ASSLGLRDRGSNVLT

V: TRBV11-3
D: -
J: TRBJ2-3
CDR3: ASSLGTGSGNTDTQY

V: TRBV28
D: TRBD2
J: TRBJ2-7
CDR3: ASLPAGTLESYEQY

V: TRBV29-1
D: -
J: TRBJ2-5
CDR3: SVEEREAQY

V: TRBV7-6
D: TRBD2
J: TRBJ2-3
CDR3: ASSSSPLARFTDTQY

V: TRBV5-1
D: TRBD1
J: TRBJ2-1
CDR3: ASSFTRDRGRDEQF

V: TRBV6-5
D: -
J: TRBJ1-5
CDR3: ASRNRDTDQPQH

V: TRBV5-1
D: TRBD2
J: TRBJ2-2
CDR3: ASSLEGTSGAILNTGELF

V: TRBV19
D: TRBD1
J: TRBJ1-1
CDR3: ASSISATGREAF

V: TRBV9
D: TRBD1
J: TRBJ2-1
CDR3: ASSVGTGKYEQF

V: TRBV10-3
D: TRBD1
J: TRBJ1-1
CDR3: AIRRQGTNTEAF

V: TRBV2
D: TRBD1
J: TRBJ1-4
CDR3: ASSAGQGFDEKLF

V: TRBV18
D: -
J: TRBJ1-2
CDR3: ASSPRGLDSINYGYT

V: TRBV7-6
D: TRBD1
J: TRBJ2-1
CDR3: ASSHGQGANEQF

V: TRBV6-4
D: TRBD2
J: TRBJ2-3
CDR3: ASEMREGLGADTQY

V: TRBV27
D: -
J: TRBJ2-2
CDR3: ASSLVQGGVGELF

V: TRBV5-6
D: -
J: TRBJ2-7
CDR3: ASSLEGEGPYEQY

V: TRBV20-1
D: -
J: TRBJ2-1
CDR3: SATPGNEQF

V: TRBV21-1
D: -
J: TRBJ2-7
CDR3: ASSVTLPGQGYEQY

V: TRBV5-4
D: -
J: TRBJ1-2
CDR3: ASSLDRVGYT

V: TRBV13
D: -
J: TRBJ2-7
CDR3: ASSLWGPGAGEQY

V: TRBV6-5
D: TRBD1
J: TRBJ1-5
CDR3: ASSDRTGYRGQH

V: TRBV6-1
D: -
J: TRBJ1-3
CDR3: ASSEQIDSSGNTIY

V: TRBV18
D: TRBD1
J: TRBJ1-5
CDR3: ASSLAGGNSNQPQH

V: TRBV27
D: TRBD1
J: TRBJ2-3
CDR3: ASSLEQGRSTDTQY

V: TRBV11-3
D: TRBD1
J: TRBJ2-5
CDR3: ASSLTGAYQETQY

V: TRBV5-4
D: TRBD2
J: TRBJ2-5
CDR3: ASSGGGLAVQETQY

V: TRBV25-1
D: -
J: TRBJ1-4
CDR3: ASSETRQTATNEKLF

V: TRBV7-3
D: -
J: TRBJ1-1
CDR3: ASTNPGVTEAF

V: TRBV5-6
D: -
J: TRBJ2-7
CDR3: ASSLGTRYEQY

V: TRBV28
D: TRBD1
J: TRBJ2-7
CDR3: ASTSQGITYEQY

V: TRBV11-2
D: TRBD1
J: TRBJ2-5
CDR3: ASSLVGQATQETQY